The 20 T cell receptor beta chains below were found in one sample sequenced in a study of cytotoxic CD8 clonotypes in ibrutinib-treated CLL listed by TCRdb under 2021. Library preparation was by the immunoSEQ multiplex PCR assay. The source is immuneACCESS, and TCRdb retained only in-frame sequences with V and J called. Part of the clones is not carried over; for the studies checked, unresolved V genes explain less than half of this, and the remainder is unexplained. The sample profile shows almost 250,000 clones; around three quarters of them were found once. Jointly, the top ten make up 15% of the sample. The time point label corresponds to: 24 months on ibrutinib. Sample: PBMCs, taken after 24 months of ibrutinib treatment. The receptors were sampled from a human donor with chronic lymphocytic leukemia.

This clone was seen a few times. V gene TRBV5-4 combines with J gene TRBJ2-7; weak D call: TRBD2 (5 bases). Trimming left V 0 bases short and J 10 bases short, with 14 bases between. Germline CDR1 and CDR2: SGHNT and YYREEE (reference sequence). The CDR3 extends over 13 amino acids. The CDR3 nucleotides are TGTGCCAGCAGCTTGGGGTGGACGGAGGAACAGTACTTC. Translated, it gives CASSLGWTEEQYF.

The chain recombines TRBV10-3 with TRBJ2-7; 9 bases fit TRBD1. The germline V gene has CDR1 ENHRY and CDR2 SYGVKD. The CDR3 contains 15 residues. Trimming cost V 5 bases and J 3 bases; bases outside gene matches: 8. CDR3 region: CAISPWRDRDYEQYF. The DNA of the CDR3 is TGTGCCATCAGTCCTTGGAGGGACAGGGACTACGAGCAGTACTTC.

The chain has TRBV30 and TRBJ1-1; D perhaps matches TRBD1 (6 bases). V was shortened by 0 bases and J by 7 bases, with 18 bases between the two germline ends. CDR3 length: 15 amino acids. Germline loops: CDR1 GTSNPN, CDR2 SVGIG (reference sequence). The CDR3 DNA reads as TGTGCCTGGAGTGTAGCGGGGACCGGGACACGTGAAGCTTTCTTT. Encoded protein: CAWSVAGTGTREAFF.

The chain links TRBV6-5 to TRBJ2-1; 9 nucleotides match TRBD1. V gave up 4 bases and J gave up 5 bases; unmatched junction bases: 6. CDR1 is MNHEY and CDR2 is SVGAGI in the germline V gene. The CDR3 is 15 amino acids. DNA of the CDR3: TGTGCCAGCAGTTGGACACAGGGGGCGAACAATGAGCAGTTCTTC. This codes for CASSWTQGANNEQFF.

The count of this clone is one. The gene calls are TRBV5-5 and TRBJ2-3, with a tentative D call TRBD2 (5 bases). CDR1 and CDR2 from the germline V gene are SGHKS and YYEKEE (reference sequence). V lost 4 bases and J 3 bases, leaving 15 bases between the germline ends. The CDR3 consists of 15 residues. The chain's CDR3 is CASSQFRGETDTQYF. The CDR3 bases are TGTGCCAGCAGCCAATTTCGGGGAGAGACAGATACGCAGTATTTT.

V is TRBV19 and J is TRBJ2-1; D is uncertain. CDR3 length equals 15 residues. The V gene's germline CDR1 is LNHDA and CDR2 SQIVND (reference sequence). Trimming shortened V by 7 bases and J by 0 bases, and 13 bases separated the two germline ends. CDR3 nucleotide sequence: TGTGCCAGTAAGGGTCGGAGCGACTCCTACAATGAGCAGTTCTTC. This codes for CASKGRSDSYNEQFF.

This clone was seen only once. The chain couples TRBV5-1 to TRBJ2-7, with TRBD2 matching 8 bases. CDR1 and CDR2 from the germline V gene are SGHRS and YFSETQ. J lost 6 bases, V lost 0 bases, and 8 bases had no gene match. The CDR3 extends over 15 amino acids. Here the CDR3 DNA reads TGCGCCAGCAGCTTGGGACAGAACCTAGCGGGCGAGCAGTACTTC. It specifies CASSLGQNLAGEQYF.

This chain connects TRBV19 to TRBJ1-2; 7 bases map to TRBD1. Unmatched junction bases numbered 6, after V lost 3 bases and J lost 5 bases. CDR1 and CDR2 from the germline V gene are LNHDA and SQIVND (reference sequence). This CDR3 has 14 residues. The CDR3 sequence is CASSIPGQLYGYTF. Here the CDR3 DNA reads TGTGCCAGTAGTATCCCGGGACAGCTTTATGGCTACACCTTC.

The CDR3 coding sequence is TGTGCCAGCAGTGACTCGGTGGGTGCCGGGGAGCTGTTTTTT. Protein product: CASSDSVGAGELFF. The chain has TRBV6-4 and TRBJ2-2, with D uncertain. The CDR3 loop spans 14 amino acids. The V gene lost 0 bases and the J gene lost 6 bases, with 8 bases spanning the gap. Looked up from germline, CDR1 is MRHNA and CDR2 is SNTAGT.

The CDR3 protein is CASSLTSALETQYF. The DNA of the CDR3 is TGTGCCAGCAGCTTAACTAGCGCTTTAGAGACCCAGTACTTC. V usage is TRBV11-2 and J usage is TRBJ2-5; 7 bases fit TRBD2. V trimming: 2 bases; J trimming: 4 bases; junction bases outside the gene matches: 4. The CDR3 has 14 residues. CDR1 and CDR2 (germline): SGHAT, FQNNGV.

The chain combines TRBV29-1 with TRBJ2-1; tentative D call: TRBD1 (6 bases). V was shortened by 8 bases and J by 0 bases, with 14 bases between the two germline ends. There are 14 residues in the CDR3. Germline V gives CDR1 SQVTM, CDR2 ANQGSEA. Here the CDR3 reads CSHGVQGSYNEQFF. DNA for the CDR3: TGCAGCCATGGGGTACAGGGCTCCTACAATGAGCAGTTCTTC.

The genes are TRBV5-6 and TRBJ2-7; possibly TRBD1 for D (5 bases). This CDR3 is built from 13 residues. Trimming pared 2 bases from V and 5 bases from J, leaving 11 bases between. From germline, CDR1 is SGHDT and CDR2 YYEEEE. The CDR3 bases are TGTGCCAGCAGCTTAGGTTTAGGGGACGAGCAGTACTTC. This sequence encodes CASSLGLGDEQYF.

The chain carries TRBV7-6 and TRBJ2-7; perhaps TRBD2 as D (6 bases). CDR1 SGHVS and CDR2 FNYEAQ come from the germline V gene. The CDR3 contains 14 residues. Trimming left V 5 bases short and J 7 bases short, with 18 bases between. For the CDR3, the DNA is TGTGCCAGCAGCCCGATGGGGGGAGCAGGAGAGCAGTACTTC. This encodes CASSPMGGAGEQYF.

This chain uses TRBV29-1 with TRBJ2-7, with 9 bases matching TRBD1. The CDR3 extends over 12 amino acids. J was trimmed by 3 bases and V by 3 bases; bases with no gene match: 0. Germline CDR1 SQVTM, CDR2 ANQGSEA. The CDR3 bases are TGCAGCGTTGAGGACAGGGGCTACGAGCAGTACTTC. Its translation is CSVEDRGYEQYF.

A few counts support this clone. The chain joins TRBV27 to TRBJ2-1, with D unclear. This CDR3 is built from 10 residues. The ends were cut back, 8 bases at V and 4 bases at J, with 3 bases in the middle. Germline CDR1 is MNHEY and CDR2 is SMNVEV (reference sequence). The CDR3 DNA reads as TGTGCCAGCGGATACAATGAGCAGTTCTTC. It encodes CASGYNEQFF.

The chain recombines TRBV19 with TRBJ1-5; TRBD1 matches 10 bases. The CDR3 is 17 residues long. The germline gives CDR1 LNHDA, CDR2 SQIVND (reference sequence). The V gene end was trimmed by 3 bases and the J gene end by 5 bases; junction bases not matched to a gene: 10. CDR3 region: CASSILAGTGDHQPQHF. CDR3 nucleotides: TGTGCCAGTAGTATCCTCGCCGGGACAGGGGACCATCAGCCCCAGCATTTT.

This clone was counted a single time. This chain connects TRBV25-1 to TRBJ2-7; D may be TRBD1 (7 bases). Trimming removed 6 bases from V and 4 bases from J, with 16 bases in between. Per the germline V gene, CDR1 is MGHDK and CDR2 is SYGVNS. The CDR3 is 14 amino acids. CDR3 DNA: TGTGCCAGCAGGCTTGGAGGGGGCGGGTACGAGCAGTACTTC. Its protein product is CASRLGGGGYEQYF.

The chain links TRBV5-6 to TRBJ2-7; D uncertain. The length of the CDR3 is 13 residues. V lost 1 base, J lost 2 bases, and 7 bases lay in between. In germline, CDR1 is SGHDT, CDR2 YYEEEE. The CDR3 DNA is TGTGCCAGCAGCTTGTCGAGAGCCTACGAGCAGTACTTC. Its protein product is CASSLSRAYEQYF.

J is TRBJ2-7 and V is TRBV5-1; 8 nucleotides agree with TRBD1. Germline trimming cut 0 bases from V and 3 bases from J; bases unmatched to any gene: 8. CDR1 and CDR2 (germline): SGHRS, YFSETQ. The CDR3 consists of 16 residues. The CDR3 sequence is CASSLAAETGVYEQYF. In DNA form, the CDR3 reads TGCGCCAGCAGCTTGGCCGCGGAGACAGGGGTCTACGAGCAGTACTTC.

V and J are TRBV10-3 and TRBJ2-1; possible D gene TRBD2, 6 bases. Germline-derived CDR1 and CDR2 are ENHRY and SYGVKD. The CDR3 consists of 11 residues. Trimming stripped 8 bases from V and 7 bases from J, with 9 bases between. The CDR3 is CAILGGNEQFF. CDR3 DNA sequence: TGTGCCATCTTGGGGGGTAATGAGCAGTTCTTC.